The T cell receptor beta chain described here comes from a study of cytomegalovirus exposure and HLA in healthy donors. Primers: 60 Vbeta forward and 13 Jbeta reverse. Here immunoSEQ multiplex PCR was the method, and the copy in TCRdb shows in-frame clones only, minus some. The sample yields 140,000 to 150,000 clones, more than 80% seen once. This TCR came from a woman aged 40 to 49 in good health and CMV-seropositive. Sequencing was done on a sample of PBMCs.

The CDR3 nucleotides are TGTGCCAGCAGATCCCCCGGGACAGGGGGTAGTAAGGCTGAAGCTTTCTTT. It translates to CASRSPGTGGSKAEAFF. The chain recombines TRBV25-1 with TRBJ1-1, with 11 bases aligning to TRBD1. In germline, CDR1 is MGHDK, CDR2 SYGVNS. Losses at the gene ends were 6 bases for V and 6 bases for J; bases not matched to a gene: 15. The CDR3 is 17 amino acids.